This T cell receptor beta chain was profiled in a study of blood T cells in healthy people across ages. V was trimmed by 4 bases and J by 0 bases, leaving 12 bases between them. Germline CDR1 reads MNHNS; CDR2 reads SASEGT. The CDR3 has 15 amino acids. A J-beta primer mix and a sample-barcoded 5' primer were used in a second PCR of about 7 to 12 cycles. One entry per CDR3 protein, called by TCRdb with MiXCR from the 5' RACE reads. This sample yields about 750,000 distinct CDR3 sequences, of which about 55% are seen a single time; 41% belongs to the top ten. The source is a man older than 75 in good health. The chain is built from TRBV6-1 and TRBJ1-2; D may be TRBD1 (5 bases). Sequences were obtained from blood. The CDR3 bases are TGTGCCAGCAGTGTCACAGGTACCACTAACTATGGCTACACCTTC. The encoded protein is CASSVTGTTNYGYTF.